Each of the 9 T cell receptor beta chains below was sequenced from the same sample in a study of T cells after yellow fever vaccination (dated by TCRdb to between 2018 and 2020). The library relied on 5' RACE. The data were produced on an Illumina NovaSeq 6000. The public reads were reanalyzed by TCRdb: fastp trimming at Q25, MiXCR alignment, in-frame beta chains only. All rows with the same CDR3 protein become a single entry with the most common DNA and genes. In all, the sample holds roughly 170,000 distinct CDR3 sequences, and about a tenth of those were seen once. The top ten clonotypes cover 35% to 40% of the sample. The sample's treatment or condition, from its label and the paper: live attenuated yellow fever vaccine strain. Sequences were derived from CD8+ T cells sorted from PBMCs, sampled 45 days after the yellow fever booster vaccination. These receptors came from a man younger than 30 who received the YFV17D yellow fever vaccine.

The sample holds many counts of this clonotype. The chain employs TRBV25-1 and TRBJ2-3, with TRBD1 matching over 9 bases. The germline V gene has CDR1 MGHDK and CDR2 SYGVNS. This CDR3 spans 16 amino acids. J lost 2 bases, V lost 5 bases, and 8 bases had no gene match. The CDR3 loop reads CASSKTRDRVTDTQYF. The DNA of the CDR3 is TGTGCCAGCAGTAAAACCCGGGACAGGGTCACAGATACGCAGTATTTT.

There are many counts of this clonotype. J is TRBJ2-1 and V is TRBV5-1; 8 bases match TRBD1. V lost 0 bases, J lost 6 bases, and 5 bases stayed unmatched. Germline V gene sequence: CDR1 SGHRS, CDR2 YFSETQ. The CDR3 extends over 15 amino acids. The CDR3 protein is CASSLGDTGGNEQFF. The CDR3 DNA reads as TGCGCCAGCAGCTTGGGGGATACAGGGGGCAATGAGCAGTTCTTC.

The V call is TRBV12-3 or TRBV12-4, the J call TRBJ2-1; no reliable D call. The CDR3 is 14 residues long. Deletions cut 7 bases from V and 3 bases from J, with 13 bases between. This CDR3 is CASTPSDVYNEQFF. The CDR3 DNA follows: TGTGCCAGCACCCCCTCGGACGTCTACAATGAGCAGTTCTTC.

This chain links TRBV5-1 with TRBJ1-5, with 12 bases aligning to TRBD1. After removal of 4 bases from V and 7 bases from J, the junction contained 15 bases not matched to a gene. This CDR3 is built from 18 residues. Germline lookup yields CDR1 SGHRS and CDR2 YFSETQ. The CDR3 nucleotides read TGCGCCAGCAGCCCTACCGCCGGGACAGGGGGCGTTAGACAGCCCCAGCATTTT. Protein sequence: CASSPTAGTGGVRQPQHF.

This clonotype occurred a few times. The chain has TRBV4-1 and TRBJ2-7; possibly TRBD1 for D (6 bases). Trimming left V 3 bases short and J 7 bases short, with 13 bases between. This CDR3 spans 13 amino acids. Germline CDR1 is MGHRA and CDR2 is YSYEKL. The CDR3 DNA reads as TGCGCCAGCAGCCAGGCACAGGGACGAGAGCAGTACGTC. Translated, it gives CASSQAQGREQYV.

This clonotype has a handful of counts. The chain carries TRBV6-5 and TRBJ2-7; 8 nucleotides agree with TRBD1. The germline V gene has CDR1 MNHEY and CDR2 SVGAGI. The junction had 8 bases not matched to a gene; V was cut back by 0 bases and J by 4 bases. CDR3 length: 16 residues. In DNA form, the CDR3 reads TGTGCCAGCAGTTACTCAGTGCAGGGGGCTGTGTACGAGCAGTACTTC. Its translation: CASSYSVQGAVYEQYF.

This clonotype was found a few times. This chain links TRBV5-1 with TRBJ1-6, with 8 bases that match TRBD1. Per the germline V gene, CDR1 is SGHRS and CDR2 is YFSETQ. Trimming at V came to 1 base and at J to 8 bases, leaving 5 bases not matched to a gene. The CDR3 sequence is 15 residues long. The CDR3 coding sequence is TGCGCCAGCAGCTTGCGGGAGACAGGGGATTCACCCCTCCACTTT. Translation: CASSLRETGDSPLHF. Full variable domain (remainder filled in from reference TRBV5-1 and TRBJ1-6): KAGVTQTPRYLIKTRGQQVTLSCSPISGHRSVSWYQQTPGQGLQFLFEYFSETQRNKGNFPGRFSGRQFSNSRSEMNVSTLELGDSALYLCASSLRETGDSPLHFGNGTRLTVT.

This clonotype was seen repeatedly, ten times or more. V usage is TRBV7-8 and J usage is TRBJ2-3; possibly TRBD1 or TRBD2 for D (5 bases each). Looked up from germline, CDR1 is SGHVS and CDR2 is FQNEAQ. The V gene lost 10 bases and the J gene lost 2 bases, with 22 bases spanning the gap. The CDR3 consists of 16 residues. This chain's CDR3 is CAITLLEGHTTDTQYF. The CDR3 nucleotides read TGTGCCATCACGCTGCTTGAGGGGCACACCACAGATACGCAGTATTTT.

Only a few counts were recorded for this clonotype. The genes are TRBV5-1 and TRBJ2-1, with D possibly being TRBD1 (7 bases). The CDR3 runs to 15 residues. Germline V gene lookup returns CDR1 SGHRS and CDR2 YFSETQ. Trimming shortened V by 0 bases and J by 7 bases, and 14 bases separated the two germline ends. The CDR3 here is CASSLARGVGNEQFF. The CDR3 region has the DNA TGCGCCAGCAGCTTGGCCAGGGGGGTGGGGAATGAGCAGTTCTTC.